A selection of T cell receptor beta chains follows, all from one sample in a study of PD-1 blockade in classical Hodgkin lymphoma. Data came from immunoSEQ multiplex PCR; TCRdb stores just in-frame clones and leaves some out. The data hold under 15,000 clones, with roughly 78% observed a single time. This specimen was peripheral blood mononuclear cells (PBMCs), taken at baseline. The receptor set was obtained from a human donor with classical Hodgkin lymphoma. CDR3s include the opening cysteine and the closing phenylalanine or tryptophan. The D gene is left open where the match is weak. Size is omitted from some rows. Given values are once, few, many or a class for expanded clones.

J: TRBJ2-7; D: NA; size: NA; V: TRBV11-3; DNA: TGCGCCAGCAGCTTAGGGGGGTCGGGATACGAGCAGTACTTC; CDR3: CASSLGGSGYEQYF
J: TRBJ2-2; D: NA; size: NA; V: TRBV7-6; DNA: TGTGCCAGCAGCTTAGCGAGGACAGCCGGGGAGCTGTTTTTT; CDR3: CASSLARTAGELFF
J: TRBJ2-7; D: TRBD1; size: NA; V: TRBV7-2; DNA: TGTGCCAGCAGCCCGGGACAGGGGGGGGTCGAGCAGTACTTC; CDR3: CASSPGQGGVEQYF
J: TRBJ2-7; D: NA; size: NA; V: TRBV4-1; DNA: TGCGCCAGCAGCCAAGAGGACCCTTCCTACGAGCAGTACTTC; CDR3: CASSQEDPSYEQYF
J: TRBJ2-5; D: NA; size: NA; V: TRBV15; DNA: TGTGCCACCAGCAGAGGTGTGGGTTCGATACCGGAGACCCAGTACTTC; CDR3: CATSRGVGSIPETQYF
J: TRBJ1-2; D: TRBD1; size: once; V: TRBV18; DNA: TGTGCCAGCTCACCACGGGACAGGGGCTATGGCTACACCTTC; CDR3: CASSPRDRGYGYTF
J: TRBJ1-2; D: NA; size: once; V: TRBV27; DNA: TGTGCCAGCAGTTTATGGCCAGCAAACTATGGCTACACCTTC; CDR3: CASSLWPANYGYTF
J: TRBJ2-3; D: NA; size: NA; V: TRBV5-1; DNA: TGCGCCAGCAGCTTGTCCGCAGCTTGGGCAACAGATACGCAGTATTTT; CDR3: CASSLSAAWATDTQYF
J: TRBJ2-7; D: NA; size: NA; V: TRBV30; DNA: TGTGCCTGGAGTGTACGCCTTGCCTACGAGCAGTACTTC; CDR3: CAWSVRLAYEQYF
J: TRBJ2-7; D: NA; size: NA; V: TRBV6-5; DNA: TGTGCCAGCAGGCCGGGGCCCAATTTCCAGCAGTACTTC; CDR3: CASRPGPNFQQYF
J: TRBJ1-5; D: NA; size: NA; V: TRBV2; DNA: TGTGCCAGCGCCCTACAGAGTTATAGCAATCAGCCCCAGCATTTT; CDR3: CASALQSYSNQPQHF
J: TRBJ1-6; D: NA; size: NA; V: TRBV27; DNA: TGTGCCAGCAGTTTATCGTGGGCTCCGAGGAATTCACCCCTCCACTTT; CDR3: CASSLSWAPRNSPLHF
J: TRBJ1-1; D: NA; size: NA; V: TRBV7-2; DNA: TGTGCCAGCAGCTTAAGCCCTCTAAGGGGGGCTTTCTTT; CDR3: CASSLSPLRGAFF
J: TRBJ2-1; D: TRBD2; size: NA; V: TRBV9; DNA: TGTGCCAGCAGCGTAGAGGTAGCGGGGATCAATGAGCAGTTCTTC; CDR3: CASSVEVAGINEQFF
J: TRBJ2-5; D: TRBD2; size: NA; V: TRBV7-7; DNA: TGTGCTAGCAGCTTAGTACGACTAGCGGGGGAGACCCAGTACTTC; CDR3: CASSLVRLAGETQYF
J: TRBJ1-1; D: NA; size: NA; V: TRBV4-3; DNA: TGCGCCAGCAGCCAAGTCTTGGGGCAGACTGAAGCTTTCTTT; CDR3: CASSQVLGQTEAFF
J: TRBJ1-1; D: TRBD1; size: NA; V: TRBV18; DNA: TGTGCCAGCTCCCGACAGGGGGGCACTGAAGCTTTCTTT; CDR3: CASSRQGGTEAFF
J: TRBJ1-4; D: NA; size: NA; V: TRBV19; DNA: TGTGCCAGTAGTACCCGGGACAACAAAAAACTGTTTTTT; CDR3: CASSTRDNKKLFF
J: TRBJ1-2; D: TRBD1; size: NA; V: TRBV6-5; DNA: TGTGCCAGCAGACGAGCCGGGACAGGGTATGGCTACACCTTC; CDR3: CASRRAGTGYGYTF
J: TRBJ2-7; D: NA; size: few; V: TRBV7-9; DNA: TGTGCCAGCGGGAAGTACTACGAGCAGTACTTC; CDR3: CASGKYYEQYF
J: TRBJ1-2; D: NA; size: few; V: TRBV5-6; DNA: TGTGCCAGCAGCTTTACGGGGATCAATGGCTACACCTTC; CDR3: CASSFTGINGYTF
J: TRBJ2-1; D: TRBD1; size: NA; V: TRBV10-3; DNA: TGTGCCATCAGTGGCAACAGGGGGCACAATGAGCAGTTCTTC; CDR3: CAISGNRGHNEQFF
J: TRBJ2-5; D: TRBD1; size: NA; V: TRBV5-1; DNA: TGCGCCAGCAGGGACAGGGACCCCCAGTTGACCCAGTACTTC; CDR3: CASRDRDPQLTQYF
J: TRBJ2-5; D: TRBD1; size: NA; V: TRBV6-1; DNA: TGTGCCAGCTGTAGACAGGGAAAAGAGACCCAGTACTTC; CDR3: CASCRQGKETQYF
J: TRBJ1-5; D: TRBD1; size: NA; V: TRBV19; DNA: TGTGCCAGTAGTATAGACTCGGACAGGGCTCAGCCCCAGCATTTT; CDR3: CASSIDSDRAQPQHF
J: TRBJ1-5; D: TRBD1; size: NA; V: TRBV4-3; DNA: TGCGCCAGCAGTCGGACAGGGGGCTTGTTTAGCAATCAGCCCCAGCATTTT; CDR3: CASSRTGGLFSNQPQHF
J: TRBJ2-3; D: NA; size: NA; V: TRBV7-3; DNA: TGTGCCAGCAGCTTAACGGGCAAAAGCACAGATACGCAGTATTTT; CDR3: CASSLTGKSTDTQYF
J: TRBJ2-1; D: TRBD2; size: NA; V: TRBV4-1; DNA: TGCGCCAGCAGCCAAGGCTATTTCTGGGGGGCGGGAGGGTACAATGAGCAGTTCTTC; CDR3: CASSQGYFWGAGGYNEQFF
J: TRBJ2-1; D: TRBD1; size: few; V: TRBV5-1; DNA: TGCGCCAGCAGCTTACGGGACAGAAGCGAGCAGTTCTTC; CDR3: CASSLRDRSEQFF
J: TRBJ2-3; D: NA; size: NA; V: TRBV5-1; DNA: TGCGCCAGCAGCCTCAAATCTGATACGCAGTATTTT; CDR3: CASSLKSDTQYF
J: TRBJ2-7; D: NA; size: NA; V: TRBV9; DNA: TGTGCCAGCAGCGTAGCTACAGGCCCCGAGCAGTACTTC; CDR3: CASSVATGPEQYF
J: TRBJ2-5; D: NA; size: NA; V: TRBV10-3; DNA: TGTGCCATCAGTGAGTCAACCGCAGGGCAAGAGACCCAGTACTTC; CDR3: CAISESTAGQETQYF
J: TRBJ1-2; D: TRBD1; size: few; V: TRBV5-1; DNA: TGCGCCAGCAGCCTAGGGACAGGAGGGAACTATGGCTACACCTTC; CDR3: CASSLGTGGNYGYTF
J: TRBJ1-5; D: NA; size: NA; V: TRBV6-5; DNA: TGTGCCAGCAGTGGGCTTCAACACAATCAGCCCCAGCATTTT; CDR3: CASSGLQHNQPQHF
J: TRBJ2-7; D: NA; size: once; V: TRBV6-6; DNA: TGTGCCAGCAGTTTCGGGCAGTCCTACGAGCAGTACTTC; CDR3: CASSFGQSYEQYF
J: TRBJ2-7; D: NA; size: few; V: TRBV6-9; DNA: TGTGCCAGCAGTGAGTTTGGACAGCCCTACGAGCAGTACTTC; CDR3: CASSEFGQPYEQYF
J: TRBJ2-5; D: TRBD2; size: few; V: TRBV19; DNA: TGTGCCAGTAGCCAGGGAGGGGTAGAGACCCAGTACTTC; CDR3: CASSQGGVETQYF
J: TRBJ2-1; D: TRBD1; size: NA; V: TRBV7-2; DNA: TGTGCCAGCAGCCGGGACAGGATCAATGAGCAGTTCTTC; CDR3: CASSRDRINEQFF
J: TRBJ1-6; D: NA; size: NA; V: TRBV27; DNA: TGTGCCAGCAGTTTATCGCAGAGGGGGTCGATCTCACCCCTCCACTTT; CDR3: CASSLSQRGSISPLHF
J: TRBJ1-2; D: NA; size: few; V: TRBV28; DNA: TGTGCCAGCAGTTTGAGTGACTATGGCTACACCTTC; CDR3: CASSLSDYGYTF
J: TRBJ2-2; D: TRBD1; size: NA; V: TRBV2; DNA: TGTGCCAGCAAACCCGGGACAGGGAACACCGGGGAGCTGTTTTTT; CDR3: CASKPGTGNTGELFF
J: TRBJ1-1; D: NA; size: once; V: TRBV18; DNA: TGTGCCAGCTCACCTCGGCTGCAGGGCATGAACACTGAAGCTTTCTTT; CDR3: CASSPRLQGMNTEAFF
J: TRBJ1-4; D: TRBD1; size: NA; V: TRBV5-1; DNA: TGCGCCAGCAGCGCAACGGGACAGGGGGGTTATGAAAAACTGTTTTTT; CDR3: CASSATGQGGYEKLFF
J: TRBJ2-1; D: TRBD2; size: NA; V: TRBV5-1; DNA: TGCGCCAGCAGCTTGACGGGGGGGAACAATGAGCAGTTCTTC; CDR3: CASSLTGGNNEQFF
J: TRBJ2-5; D: NA; size: NA; V: TRBV18; DNA: TGTGCCAGCTCACAGTGGTACAGGGCGGAGACCCAGTACTTC; CDR3: CASSQWYRAETQYF
J: TRBJ1-2; D: NA; size: NA; V: TRBV25-1; DNA: TGTGCCAGCAGTCGTAACTATGGCTACACCTTC; CDR3: CASSRNYGYTF
J: TRBJ2-7; D: NA; size: NA; V: TRBV27; DNA: TGTGCCAGCAGTTATCTCTACGAGCAGTACTTC; CDR3: CASSYLYEQYF
J: TRBJ2-2; D: NA; size: NA; V: TRBV18; DNA: TGTGCCAGCTCACCAAGTGGAGGGCGATGGAACACCGGGGAGCTGTTTTTT; CDR3: CASSPSGGRWNTGELFF
J: TRBJ1-2; D: NA; size: NA; V: TRBV20-1; DNA: TGCAGTGCTAGAGATCTTCAGGACACCTTC; CDR3: CSARDLQDTF
J: TRBJ2-5; D: TRBD2; size: NA; V: TRBV7-2; DNA: TGTGCCAGCAGCTTAAATGGACTAGCGGGAGAGACCCAGTACTTC; CDR3: CASSLNGLAGETQYF
J: TRBJ1-1; D: NA; size: NA; V: TRBV4-3; DNA: TGCGCCAGCAGCCGACCATCGGGACGGCTGAACACTGAAGCTTTCTTT; CDR3: CASSRPSGRLNTEAFF
J: TRBJ1-4; D: NA; size: NA; V: TRBV7-6; DNA: TGTGCCAGCAGCTTAGCAGCGTCTCGGGGCGAAAAACTGTTTTTT; CDR3: CASSLAASRGEKLFF
J: TRBJ2-3; D: NA; size: NA; V: TRBV10-2; DNA: TGCGCCAGCACCCGAGGGGGGGCGCTCGGAGATACGCAGTATTTT; CDR3: CASTRGGALGDTQYF
J: TRBJ2-7; D: NA; size: few; V: TRBV6-5; DNA: TGTGCCAGCAGTTACTACGGGCCCCCAAAAGCCTACGAGCAGTACTTC; CDR3: CASSYYGPPKAYEQYF
J: TRBJ1-4; D: NA; size: NA; V: TRBV11-2; DNA: TGTGCCAGCAGCCATGGCAAAAAAGGGACTAATGAAAAACTGTTTTTT; CDR3: CASSHGKKGTNEKLFF
J: TRBJ2-3; D: NA; size: NA; V: TRBV19; DNA: TGTGCCACCCGTTGGGGACTTACTCCCACAGATACGCAGTATTTT; CDR3: CATRWGLTPTDTQYF
J: TRBJ2-5; D: NA; size: NA; V: TRBV27; DNA: TGTGCCAGCAGTCGTACGGGCGGGAACCAAGAGACCCAGTACTTC; CDR3: CASSRTGGNQETQYF
J: TRBJ1-5; D: NA; size: NA; V: TRBV2; DNA: TGTGCCAGCAGTTTGGGGACTTATAGCAATCAGCCCCAGCATTTT; CDR3: CASSLGTYSNQPQHF
J: TRBJ2-5; D: TRBD2; size: NA; V: TRBV10-3; DNA: TGTGCCACCACCCCGGGTAGCGGGGGGCGAGGAGAGACCCAGTACTTC; CDR3: CATTPGSGGRGETQYF